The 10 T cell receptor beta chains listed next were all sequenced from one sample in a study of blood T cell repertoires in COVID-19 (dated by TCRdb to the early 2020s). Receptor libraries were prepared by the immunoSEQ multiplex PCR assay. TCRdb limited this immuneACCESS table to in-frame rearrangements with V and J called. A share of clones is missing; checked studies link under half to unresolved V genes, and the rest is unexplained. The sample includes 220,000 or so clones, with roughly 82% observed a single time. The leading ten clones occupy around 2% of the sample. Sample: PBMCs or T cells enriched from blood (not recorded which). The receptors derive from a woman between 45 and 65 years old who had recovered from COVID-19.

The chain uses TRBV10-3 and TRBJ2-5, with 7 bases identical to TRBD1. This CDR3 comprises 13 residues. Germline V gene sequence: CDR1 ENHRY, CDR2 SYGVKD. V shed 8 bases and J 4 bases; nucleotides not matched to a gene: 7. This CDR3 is CAIGQEELETQYF. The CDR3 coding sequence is TGTGCCATCGGACAGGAGGAGTTAGAGACCCAGTACTTC.

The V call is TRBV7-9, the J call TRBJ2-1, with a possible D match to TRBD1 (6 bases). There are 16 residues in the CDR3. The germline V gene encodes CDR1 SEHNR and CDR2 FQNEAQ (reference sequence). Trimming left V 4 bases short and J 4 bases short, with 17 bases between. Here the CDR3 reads CASSSTDSLIYNEQFF. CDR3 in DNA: TGTGCCAGCAGCTCAACGGACAGCCTGATATACAATGAGCAGTTCTTC.

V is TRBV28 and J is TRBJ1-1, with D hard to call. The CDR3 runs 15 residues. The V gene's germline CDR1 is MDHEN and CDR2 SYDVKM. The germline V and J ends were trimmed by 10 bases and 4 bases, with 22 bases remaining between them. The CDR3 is CAIQDTQGGSTEAFF. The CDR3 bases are TGTGCCATCCAGGATACCCAAGGAGGGAGCACTGAAGCTTTCTTT.

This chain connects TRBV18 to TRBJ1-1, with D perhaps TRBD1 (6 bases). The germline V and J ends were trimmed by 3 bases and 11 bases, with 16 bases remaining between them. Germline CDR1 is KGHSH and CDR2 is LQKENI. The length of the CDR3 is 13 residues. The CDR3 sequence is CASSPTGPLGAFF. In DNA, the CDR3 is TGTGCCAGCTCACCCACAGGGCCACTAGGGGCTTTCTTT.

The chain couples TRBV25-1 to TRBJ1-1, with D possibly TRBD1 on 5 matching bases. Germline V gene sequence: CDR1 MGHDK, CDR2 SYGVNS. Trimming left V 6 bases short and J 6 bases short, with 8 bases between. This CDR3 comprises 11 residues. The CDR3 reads CASRTVSEAFF. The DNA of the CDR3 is TGTGCCAGCAGGACAGTTTCTGAAGCTTTCTTT.

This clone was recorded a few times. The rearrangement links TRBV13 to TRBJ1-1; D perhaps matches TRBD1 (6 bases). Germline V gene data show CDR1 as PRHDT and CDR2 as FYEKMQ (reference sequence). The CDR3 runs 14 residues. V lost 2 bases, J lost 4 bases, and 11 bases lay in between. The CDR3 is CASSLRGGITEAFF. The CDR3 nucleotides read TGTGCCAGCAGCTTAAGGGGGGGCATCACTGAAGCTTTCTTT. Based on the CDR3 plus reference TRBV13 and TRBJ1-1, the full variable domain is AAGVIQSPRHLIKEKRETATLKCYPIPRHDTVYWYQQGPGQDPQFLISFYEKMQSDKGSIPDRFSAQQFSDYHSELNMSSLELGDSALYFCASSLRGGITEAFFGQGTRLTVV.

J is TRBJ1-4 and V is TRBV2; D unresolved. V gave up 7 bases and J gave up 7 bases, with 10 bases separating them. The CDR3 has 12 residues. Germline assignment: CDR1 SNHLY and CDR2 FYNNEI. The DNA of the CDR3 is TGTGCCAGCACAGGCCTGGGTGAAAAACTGTTTTTT. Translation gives CASTGLGEKLFF.

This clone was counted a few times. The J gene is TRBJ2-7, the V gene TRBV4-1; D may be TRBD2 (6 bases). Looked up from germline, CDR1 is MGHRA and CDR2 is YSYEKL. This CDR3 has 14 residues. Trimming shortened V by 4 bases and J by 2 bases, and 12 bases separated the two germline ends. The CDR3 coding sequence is TGCGCCAGCAGCCTGGGGGGTACAACCTACGAGCAGTACTTC. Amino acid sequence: CASSLGGTTYEQYF.

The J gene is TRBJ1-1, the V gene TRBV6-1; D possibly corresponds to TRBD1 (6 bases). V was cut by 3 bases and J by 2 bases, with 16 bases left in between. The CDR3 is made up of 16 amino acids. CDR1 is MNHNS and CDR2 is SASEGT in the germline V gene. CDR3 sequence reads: CASSDRDTSVNTEAFF. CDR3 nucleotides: TGTGCCAGCAGTGACCGGGACACCAGCGTAAACACTGAAGCTTTCTTT.

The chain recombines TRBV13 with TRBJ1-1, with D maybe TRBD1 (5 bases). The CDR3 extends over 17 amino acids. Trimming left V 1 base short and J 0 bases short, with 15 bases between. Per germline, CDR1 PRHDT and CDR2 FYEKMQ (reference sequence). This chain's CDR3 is CASSLEGNGGLNTEAFF. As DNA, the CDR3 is TGTGCCAGCAGCTTAGAGGGGAACGGCGGTCTGAACACTGAAGCTTTCTTT. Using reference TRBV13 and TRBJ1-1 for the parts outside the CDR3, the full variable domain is AAGVIQSPRHLIKEKRETATLKCYPIPRHDTVYWYQQGPGQDPQFLISFYEKMQSDKGSIPDRFSAQQFSDYHSELNMSSLELGDSALYFCASSLEGNGGLNTEAFFGQGTRLTVV.